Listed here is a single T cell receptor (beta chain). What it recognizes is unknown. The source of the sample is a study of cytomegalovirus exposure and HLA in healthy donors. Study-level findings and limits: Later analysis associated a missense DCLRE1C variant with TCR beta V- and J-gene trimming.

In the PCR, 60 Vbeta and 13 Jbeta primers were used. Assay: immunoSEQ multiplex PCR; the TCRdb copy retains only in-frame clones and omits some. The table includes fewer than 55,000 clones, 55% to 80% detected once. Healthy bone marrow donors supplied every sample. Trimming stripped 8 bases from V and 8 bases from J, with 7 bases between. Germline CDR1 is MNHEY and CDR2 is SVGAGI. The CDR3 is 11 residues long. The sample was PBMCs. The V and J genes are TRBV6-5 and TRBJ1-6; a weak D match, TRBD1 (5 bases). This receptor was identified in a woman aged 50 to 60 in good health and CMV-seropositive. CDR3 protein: CASRGDSPLHF. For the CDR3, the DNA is TGTGCCAGCCGGGGGGATTCACCCCTCCACTTT.